This T cell receptor (beta chain) was documented in a study of cytomegalovirus exposure and HLA in healthy donors. The PCR had 60 Vbeta and 13 Jbeta primers. Repertoires were generated with immunoSEQ multiplex PCR, while TCRdb's copy carries only in-frame clones and drops some. This repertoire shows some 45,000 clones, around 68% found once; its top ten account for 5.5% to 7%. The CDR3 is made up of 15 amino acids. J was trimmed by 4 bases and V by 4 bases; bases with no gene match: 3. Germline lookup yields CDR1 SGHRS and CDR2 YFSETQ. V is TRBV5-1 and J is TRBJ2-3; 13 bases are a match to TRBD2. Sequenced input: PBMCs. The TCR originated in a young man in good health and CMV-seronegative. In DNA, the CDR3 is TGCGCCAGCAGCGGACTAGCGGGAGTTGCAGATACGCAGTATTTT. Translation gives CASSGLAGVADTQYF. Filled out from reference TRBV5-1 and TRBJ2-3, the complete variable domain reads KAGVTQTPRYLIKTRGQQVTLSCSPISGHRSVSWYQQTPGQGLQFLFEYFSETQRNKGNFPGRFSGRQFSNSRSEMNVSTLELGDSALYLCASSGLAGVADTQYFGPGTRLTVL.